This TCR beta chain stems from a study of cytomegalovirus exposure and HLA in healthy donors. Across the whole study: In an early release, HLA-typed donors contributed approximately 80 million unique TCR sequences.

Note on this clone: The antigen is undetermined.

Points from the study as a whole: What a later analysis showed was that several of the most significant clusters appeared linked to common viral pathogens. A link between a missense DCLRE1C variant and TCR beta V- and J-gene trimming emerged from a later analysis. In vitro work confirmed that a few CMV-associated chains recognize CMV antigens.

The PCR was carried out with 60 Vbeta primers and 13 Jbeta primers. Assay: immunoSEQ multiplex PCR; the TCRdb copy retains only in-frame clones and omits some. In total, the table holds about 160,000 clones. With V trimmed by 4 bases and J by 1 base, 2 bases remained unmatched. Germline V gives CDR1 MGHRA, CDR2 YSYEKL. This CDR3 contains 15 residues. Source material: PBMCs. This chain uses TRBV4-1 with TRBJ1-1; 11 bases match TRBD1. This receptor was taken from a man aged 25-45 years in good health and CMV-seronegative. CDR3 DNA sequence: TGCGCCAGCAGCCTGGGACAGGGGGGGAACACTGAAGCTTTCTTT. It is translated as CASSLGQGGNTEAFF.